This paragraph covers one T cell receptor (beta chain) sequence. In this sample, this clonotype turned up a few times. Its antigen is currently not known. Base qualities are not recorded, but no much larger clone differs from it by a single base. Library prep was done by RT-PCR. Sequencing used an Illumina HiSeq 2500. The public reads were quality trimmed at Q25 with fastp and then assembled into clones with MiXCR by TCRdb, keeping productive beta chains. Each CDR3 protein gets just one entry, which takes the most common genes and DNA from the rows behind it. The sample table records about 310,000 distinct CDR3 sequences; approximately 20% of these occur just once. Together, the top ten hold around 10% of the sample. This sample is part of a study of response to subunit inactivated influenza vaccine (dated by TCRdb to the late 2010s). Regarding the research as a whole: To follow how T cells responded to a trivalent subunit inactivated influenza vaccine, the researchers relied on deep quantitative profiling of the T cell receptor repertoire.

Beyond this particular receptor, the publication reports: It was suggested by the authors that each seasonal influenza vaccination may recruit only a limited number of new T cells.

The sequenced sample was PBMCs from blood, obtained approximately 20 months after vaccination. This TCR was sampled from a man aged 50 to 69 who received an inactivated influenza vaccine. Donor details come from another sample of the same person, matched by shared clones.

This receptor has the CDR3 CASSEIADTQYF. The nucleotides read TGTGCCAGCAGTGAAATCGCAGATACGCAGTATTTT. This receptor chain uses TRBV2 and TRBJ2-3; no D gene is confidently identified. The germline V gene sets CDR1 to SNHLY and CDR2 to FYNNEI. V and J lose 2 bases and 4 bases, and a span of 4 bases separates them. The CDR3 runs 12 amino acids, cysteine and phenylalanine included. The retained sequence is limited to the CDR3, 36 bases, with the frame set at the first base.